The 21 T cell receptor beta chains below all came from one sample that was sequenced in a study of T-cell reconstitution after alpha-beta-depleted transplantation in children. During its preparation, the TCRbeta library received unique molecular identifiers. One entry per CDR3 protein results from TCRdb running MiXCR on the PCR reads. The sample consists of some 350,000 distinct CDR3 sequences, roughly 16% of them appearing once. The material sequenced was PBMCs, mostly from graft donor cells, taken 360 days after TCRalphabeta/CD19-depleted stem cell transplant. Source of these receptors: a male patient between 2 and 10 years old who had a stem cell transplant for acute lymphoblastic leukemia, so the T cells may come from the graft donor.

This clonotype was picked up a small number of times. This chain connects TRBV4-1 to TRBJ2-5, with D tentatively TRBD1 or TRBD2 (6 bases each). In germline, CDR1 is MGHRA, CDR2 YSYEKL. This CDR3 is 15 amino acids long. V gave up 2 bases and J gave up 1 base, with 11 bases separating them. The CDR3 spells CASSQSGATQETQYF. The CDR3 nucleotides read TGCGCCAGCAGCCAATCGGGGGCGACCCAAGAGACCCAGTACTTC.

This clonotype was seen a handful of times. DNA of the CDR3: TGCGCCAGCAGCCAGGAAGGTCTCGGCACCTACGAGCAGTACTTC. Translation: CASSQEGLGTYEQYF. The rearrangement joins TRBV4-3 to TRBJ2-7; D gene ambiguous. The CDR3 has 15 amino acids. Between the trimmed V and J ends, which lost 3 bases and 2 bases, there was a span of 14 bases. Germline lookup yields CDR1 LGHNA and CDR2 YSLEER.

This chain uses TRBV7-2 with TRBJ2-5; D gene ambiguous. Trimming shortened V by 3 bases and J by 5 bases, and 7 bases separated the two germline ends. CDR1 and CDR2 from the germline V gene are SGHTA and FQGNSA. This CDR3 is 12 amino acids long. The CDR3 reads CASSFDWETQYF. CDR3 coding DNA: TGTGCCAGCAGCTTCGACTGGGAGACCCAGTACTTC. Together with reference TRBV7-2 and TRBJ2-5, the CDR3 gives the full variable domain: GAGVSQSPSNKVTEKGKDVELRCDPISGHTALYWYRQSLGQGLEFLIYFQGNSAPDKSGLPSDRFSAERTGGSVSTLTIQRTQQEDSAVYLCASSFDWETQYFGPGTRLLVL.

Ten or more counts support this clonotype. The genes are TRBV4-3 and TRBJ2-5; TRBD1 matches 9 bases. With 5 bases clipped from V and 5 bases from J, the junction kept 6 bases outside the gene matches. The CDR3 runs to 14 residues. Germline V CDR1 and CDR2: LGHNA, YSLEER. DNA of the CDR3: TGCGCCAGCAGCTTCAACAGGGGGCGGGAGACCCAGTACTTC. This encodes CASSFNRGRETQYF.

V gene TRBV4-1 combines with J gene TRBJ1-2; D unresolved. The V end was cut by 1 base, the J end by 2 bases, with 8 bases between. The CDR3 extends over 14 amino acids. CDR1 and CDR2 (germline): MGHRA, YSYEKL. CDR3 DNA sequence: TGCGCCAGCAGCCAAGCGGACTGGAACTATGGCTACACCTTC. It yields the protein CASSQADWNYGYTF.

The rearrangement joins TRBV11-1 to TRBJ2-1, with D tentatively TRBD1 or TRBD2 (6 bases each). Germline assignment: CDR1 SGHAT and CDR2 FQDESV (reference sequence). Trimming pared 4 bases from V and 6 bases from J, leaving 25 bases between. The CDR3 is 18 amino acids. Here the CDR3 DNA reads TGTGCCAGCAGCTCAGGGGTCGGGGAGCTCGGACTAACCAATGAGCAGTTCTTC. It codes for CASSSGVGELGLTNEQFF. The complete variable domain, with remaining parts taken from reference TRBV11-1 and TRBJ2-1, reads EAEVAQSPRYKITEKSQAVAFWCDPISGHATLYWYRQILGQGPELLVQFQDESVVDDSQLPKDRFSAERLKGVDSTLKIQPAELGDSAMYLCASSSGVGELGLTNEQFFGPGTRLTVL.

This clonotype was found a few times. The V gene is TRBV28, the J gene TRBJ2-7, with D perhaps matching TRBD1 or TRBD2 (5 bases each). Trimming pared 8 bases from V and 1 base from J, leaving 21 bases between. From germline, CDR1 is MDHEN and CDR2 SYDVKM. This CDR3 comprises 16 residues. The CDR3 region has the DNA TGTGCCAGCTCGTCCCCCTGGGACCTCTCTTCCTACGAGCAGTACTTC. Translation: CASSSPWDLSSYEQYF. The full variable domain, rest sourced from reference TRBV28 and TRBJ2-7, is DVKVTQSSRYLVKRTGEKVFLECVQDMDHENMFWYRQDPGLGLRLIYFSYDVKMKEKGDIPEGYSVSREKKERFSLILESASTNQTSMYLCASSSPWDLSSYEQYFGPGTRLTVT.

This clonotype was recorded many times. The V gene is TRBV3-1, the J gene TRBJ2-7; no definite D call. The germline V gene has CDR1 LGHDT and CDR2 YNNKEL (reference sequence). Trimming removed 0 bases from V and 4 bases from J, with 10 bases in between. The CDR3 is 14 amino acids. The CDR3 sequence: CASSQDPRNYEQYF. CDR3 bases: TGTGCCAGCAGCCAAGATCCCCGGAATTACGAGCAGTACTTC.

CDR3 nucleotide sequence: TGTGCCAGCTCGCCCAGAACAGGGGCGAAAGGCACAGATACGCAGTATTTT. Its protein is CASSPRTGAKGTDTQYF. This chain links TRBV18 with TRBJ2-3, with TRBD1 matching 7 bases. Germline CDR1 is KGHSH and CDR2 is LQKENI. V was pared by 6 bases and J by 1 base, with 13 bases of the junction left unmatched. This CDR3 is 17 amino acids long. The entire variable domain, with the rest obtained from reference TRBV18 and TRBJ2-3, is as follows: NAGVMQNPRHLVRRRGQEARLRCSPMKGHSHVYWYRQLPEEGLKFMVYLQKENIIDESGMPKERFSAEFPKEGPSILRIQQVVRGDSAAYFCASSPRTGAKGTDTQYFGPGTRLTVL.

This clonotype was recorded a few times. The V and J genes are TRBV4-2 and TRBJ1-1, with D possibly TRBD1 on 5 matching bases. Trimming stripped 3 bases from V and 5 bases from J, with 19 bases between. There are 16 residues in the CDR3. CDR1 and CDR2 (germline): LGHNA, YNFKEQ. In DNA form, the CDR3 reads TGTGCCAGCAGCCACCACAGCAGCGCAGGGATAACTGAAGCTTTCTTT. This codes for CASSHHSSAGITEAFF.

V and J are TRBV28 and TRBJ2-7, with D perhaps TRBD2 (6 bases). The germline V gene has CDR1 MDHEN and CDR2 SYDVKM. V was trimmed by 6 bases and J by 5 bases, leaving 20 bases between them. The CDR3 contains 15 residues. CDR3 region: CASSYPSGGPDEQYF. In DNA, the CDR3 is TGTGCCAGCAGCTATCCCAGCGGAGGGCCCGACGAGCAGTACTTC.

This clonotype was seen only a few times. The CDR3 bases are TGCAGCGTTGGGAGCACGAACACCGGGGAGCTGTTTTTT. This gives the protein CSVGSTNTGELFF. The genes are TRBV29-1 and TRBJ2-2, with unresolved D. Trimming left V 4 bases short and J 0 bases short, with 6 bases between. CDR1 is SQVTM and CDR2 is ANQGSEA in the germline V gene. The CDR3 sequence is 13 residues long.

This clonotype appeared a few times. This chain uses TRBV7-3 with TRBJ2-1, with 10 bases that match TRBD2. Germline loops: CDR1 SGHTA, CDR2 FQGTGA. The CDR3 sequence is 14 residues long. J lost 7 bases, V lost 1 base, and 1 base had no gene match. The CDR3 loop is CASSLNSGRNEQFF. CDR3 in DNA: TGTGCCAGCAGCTTAAATAGCGGGAGGAATGAGCAGTTCTTC.

The V and J genes are TRBV7-2 and TRBJ2-5; the D gene is possibly TRBD2 (5 bases). Trimming shortened V by 5 bases and J by 4 bases, and 14 bases separated the two germline ends. Germline-derived CDR1 and CDR2 are SGHTA and FQGNSA. The CDR3 length is 14 residues. As DNA, the CDR3 is TGTGCCAGCAGCCCCAGCAGGACTCCAGAGACCCAGTACTTC. It codes for CASSPSRTPETQYF.

The chain employs TRBV7-9 and TRBJ2-1; 8 nucleotides agree with TRBD2. The CDR3 spans 15 residues. Germline CDR1 is SEHNR and CDR2 is FQNEAQ (reference sequence). Trimming removed 2 bases from V and 7 bases from J; junction bases left unmatched: 7. CDR3 loop: CASSLPGGPSNEQFF. The CDR3 DNA reads TGTGCCAGCAGCTTACCGGGAGGGCCCTCGAATGAGCAGTTCTTC.

The chain carries TRBV10-1 and TRBJ2-7, with D tentatively TRBD1 (6 bases). The germline gives CDR1 WNHNN, CDR2 SYGVQD (reference sequence). The CDR3 loop spans 17 amino acids. V was trimmed by 9 bases and J by 3 bases, leaving 27 bases between them. The CDR3 here is CARLGTPLTGLGYEQYF. Here the CDR3 DNA reads TGCGCCAGATTAGGCACTCCGCTAACAGGGCTCGGCTACGAGCAGTACTTC.

This clonotype was counted between two and nine times. The V call is TRBV5-6, the J call TRBJ2-1; the match to TRBD2 covers 8 bases. Germline trimming cut 4 bases from V and 3 bases from J; bases unmatched to any gene: 12. CDR1 SGHDT and CDR2 YYEEEE come from the germline V gene. This CDR3 is built from 17 residues. The CDR3 is CASSVTRTSRGYNEQFF. CDR3 DNA sequence: TGTGCCAGCAGCGTGACTAGGACTAGCCGAGGCTACAATGAGCAGTTCTTC.

This clonotype was observed many times. The gene calls are TRBV10-3 and TRBJ1-5, with a tentative D call TRBD1 (6 bases). CDR3 length equals 14 residues. V was trimmed by 4 bases and J by 6 bases, leaving 13 bases between them. Germline V CDR1 and CDR2: ENHRY, SYGVKD. The CDR3 protein is CAISGGGQAQPQHF. The CDR3, as DNA: TGTGCCATCAGTGGAGGGGGTCAGGCTCAGCCCCAGCATTTT.

V and J are TRBV7-9 and TRBJ2-7, with 9 bases that match TRBD1. The junction had 8 bases not matched to a gene; V was cut back by 5 bases and J by 3 bases. CDR3 length: 15 amino acids. CDR1 SEHNR and CDR2 FQNEAQ come from the germline V gene (reference sequence). The CDR3 coding sequence is TGTGCCAGCAGCCCATGGGACAGGGAATACTACGAGCAGTACTTC. Its protein is CASSPWDREYYEQYF.

Only a few counts were recorded for this clonotype. CDR3 protein: CASRKAGGPTGELFF. The CDR3 region has the DNA TGTGCCAGCAGGAAAGCGGGAGGACCCACCGGGGAGCTGTTTTTT. This sequence joins TRBV12-3 or TRBV12-4 and TRBJ2-2, with 9 bases lining up with TRBD2. The V and J ends lost 6 bases and 4 bases, in that order; junction bases with no gene match: 6. CDR3 size: 15 residues.

The chain combines TRBV2 with TRBJ2-1; TRBD1 agrees at 8 bases. From germline, CDR1 is SNHLY and CDR2 FYNNEI. After removal of 3 bases from V and 3 bases from J, the junction contained 10 bases not matched to a gene. This CDR3 is 17 amino acids long. The CDR3 DNA follows: TGTGCCAGCAGTGATTCCCGCAGGGGGCGAAGCTACAATGAGCAGTTCTTC. The encoded protein is CASSDSRRGRSYNEQFF.